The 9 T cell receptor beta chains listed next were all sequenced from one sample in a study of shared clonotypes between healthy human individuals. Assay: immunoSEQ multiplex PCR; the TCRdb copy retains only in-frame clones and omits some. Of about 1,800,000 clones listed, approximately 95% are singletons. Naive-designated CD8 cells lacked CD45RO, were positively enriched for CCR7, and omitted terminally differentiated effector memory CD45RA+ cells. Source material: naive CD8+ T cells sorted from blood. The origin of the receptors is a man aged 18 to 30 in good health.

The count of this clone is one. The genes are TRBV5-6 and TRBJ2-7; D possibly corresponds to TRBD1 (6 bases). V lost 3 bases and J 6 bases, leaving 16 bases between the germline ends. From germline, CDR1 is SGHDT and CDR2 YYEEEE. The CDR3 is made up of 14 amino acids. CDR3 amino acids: CASSYSDSWGEQYF. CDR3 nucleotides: TGTGCCAGCAGCTACTCGGACAGTTGGGGCGAGCAGTACTTC. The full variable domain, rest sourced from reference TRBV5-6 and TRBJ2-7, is DAGVTQSPTHLIKTRGQQVTLRCSPKSGHDTVSWYQQALGQGPQFIFQYYEEEERQRGNFPDRFSGHQFPNYSSELNVNALLLGDSALYLCASSYSDSWGEQYFGPGTRLTVT.

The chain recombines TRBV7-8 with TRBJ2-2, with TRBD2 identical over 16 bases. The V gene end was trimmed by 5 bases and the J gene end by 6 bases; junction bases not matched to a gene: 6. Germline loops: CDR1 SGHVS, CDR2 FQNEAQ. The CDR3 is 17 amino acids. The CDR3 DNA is TGTGCCAGCAGCCCCTGGGGACTAGCGGGAGGGCCCGGGGAGCTGTTTTTT. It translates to CASSPWGLAGGPGELFF.

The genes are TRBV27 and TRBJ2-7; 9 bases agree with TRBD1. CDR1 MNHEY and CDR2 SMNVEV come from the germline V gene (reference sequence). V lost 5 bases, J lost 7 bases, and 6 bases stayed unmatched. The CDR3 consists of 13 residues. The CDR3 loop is CASSLGQGWEQYF. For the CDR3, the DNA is TGTGCCAGCAGTCTGGGACAGGGTTGGGAGCAGTACTTC.

CDR3 loop: CASTQDPSEAFF. The CDR3 DNA is TGTGCCAGCACCCAAGACCCATCTGAAGCTTTCTTT. The chain uses TRBV11-2 and TRBJ1-1; D ambiguous. There are 12 residues in the CDR3. Trimming shortened V by 7 bases and J by 6 bases, and 12 bases separated the two germline ends. Germline V gene lookup returns CDR1 SGHAT and CDR2 FQNNGV.

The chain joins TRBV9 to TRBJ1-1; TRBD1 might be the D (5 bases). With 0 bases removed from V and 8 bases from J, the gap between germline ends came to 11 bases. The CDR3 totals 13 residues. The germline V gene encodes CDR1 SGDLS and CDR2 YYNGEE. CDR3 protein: CASSVDGTFEAFF. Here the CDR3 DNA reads TGTGCCAGCAGCGTAGACGGGACGTTCGAAGCTTTCTTT. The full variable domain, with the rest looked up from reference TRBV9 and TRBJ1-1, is DSGVTQTPKHLITATGQRVTLRCSPRSGDLSVYWYQQSLDQGLQFLIQYYNGEERAKGNILERFSAQQFPDLHSELNLSSLELGDSALYFCASSVDGTFEAFFGQGTRLTVV.

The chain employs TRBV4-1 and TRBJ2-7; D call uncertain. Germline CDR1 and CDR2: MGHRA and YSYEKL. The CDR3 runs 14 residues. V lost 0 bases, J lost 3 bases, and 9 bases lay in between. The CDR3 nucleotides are TGCGCCAGCAGCCAAGAAGCACAGAACTACGAGCAGTACTTC. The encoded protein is CASSQEAQNYEQYF.

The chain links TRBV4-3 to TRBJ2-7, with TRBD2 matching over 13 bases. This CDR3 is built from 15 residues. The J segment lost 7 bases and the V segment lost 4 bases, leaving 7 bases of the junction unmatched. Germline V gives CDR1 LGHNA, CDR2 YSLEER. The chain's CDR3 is CASSPGLAGVEEQYF. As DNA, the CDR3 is TGCGCCAGCAGCCCCGGACTAGCGGGAGTTGAGGAGCAGTACTTC.

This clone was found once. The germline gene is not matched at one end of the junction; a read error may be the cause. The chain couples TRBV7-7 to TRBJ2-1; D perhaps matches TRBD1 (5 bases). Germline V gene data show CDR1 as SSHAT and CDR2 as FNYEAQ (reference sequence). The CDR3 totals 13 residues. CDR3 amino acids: CASSLGEDNEQFF. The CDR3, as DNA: TGTGCTAGCAGCTTAGGGGAAGACAATGAGCAGTTCTTC. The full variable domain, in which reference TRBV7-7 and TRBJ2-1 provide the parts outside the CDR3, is GAGVSQSPRYKVTKRGQDVTLRCDPISSHATLYWYQQALGQGPEFLTYFNYEAQPDKSGLPSDRFSAERPEGSISTLTIQRTEQRDSAMYRCASSLGEDNEQFFGPGTRLTVL.

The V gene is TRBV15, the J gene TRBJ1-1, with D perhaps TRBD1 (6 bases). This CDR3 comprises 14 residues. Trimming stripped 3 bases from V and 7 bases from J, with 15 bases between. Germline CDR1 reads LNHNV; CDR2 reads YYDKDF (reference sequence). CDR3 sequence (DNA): TGTGCCACCAGCAGCCACGGGACACGACATGAAGCTTTCTTT. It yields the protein CATSSHGTRHEAFF.